This T cell receptor (beta chain) is drawn from a study of T cells in Graves' hyperthyroidism and ophthalmopathy. Findings and caveats of the study: Ophthalmopathy cases were set apart from stable hyperthyroidism by a 13 V-J model.

This clonotype has only a few counts. Its antigen is not known. Using RNA transcripts as the source, TCR beta CDR3 regions were amplified. Initially, a first-round RT-PCR of the TCR CDR3 employed the HTBI primer set. TCRdb called the multiplex PCR reads again in MiXCR, with one record for every CDR3 protein. Of some 620,000 distinct CDR3 sequences in the sample, under 20% were seen once. Sequencing input: blood. This clonotype was sampled from a woman in her twenties or thirties with Graves' hyperthyroidism.

CDR3 DNA: TGTGCCAGCAGTTTAGTTGGGGCAGGGGGTCCTACTCAGCCCCAGCATTTT. Its translation: CASSLVGAGGPTQPQHF. The J gene is TRBJ1-5, the V gene TRBV28; 7 bases align to TRBD1. Germline values: CDR1 MDHEN, CDR2 SYDVKM. V gave up 2 bases and J gave up 6 bases; unmatched junction bases: 13. The CDR3 spans 17 residues.